Listed here are 32 T cell receptor beta chains from one sample, sequenced in a study of T cell responses to AZD1222 COVID-19 vaccine. Assay used: immunoSEQ multiplex PCR; TCRdb lists only in-frame clones, some missing. The table shows roughly 180,000 clones, with around 94% occurring only once. The sequences come from peripheral blood, collected 28 days after the second AZD1222 dose. The receptors come from an adult who received the AZD1222 COVID-19 vaccine.

The chain is built from TRBV9 and TRBJ1-5; possibly TRBD1 for D (5 bases). Germline V lookup: CDR1 SGDLS, CDR2 YYNGEE. The V and J ends lost 4 bases and 0 bases respectively, with 8 bases between them. The CDR3 has 14 residues. CDR3 residues: CASSRTPSNQPQHF. The CDR3 bases are TGTGCCAGCAGCCGGACACCTAGCAATCAGCCCCAGCATTTT.

The rearrangement uses TRBV6-5 and TRBJ2-7; no firm D call. This CDR3 contains 13 residues. Germline CDR1 and CDR2: MNHEY and SVGAGI. Trimming removed 3 bases at V and 2 bases at J, with 8 bases between. The CDR3 DNA is TGTGCCAGCAGTTATCGCAGAACCTACGAGCAGTACTTC. This gives the protein CASSYRRTYEQYF.

V is TRBV6-2 or TRBV6-3 and J is TRBJ2-2; weak D call: TRBD2 (6 bases). The germline gives CDR1 MNHEY, CDR2 SVGEGT. The CDR3 has 15 residues. The ends were cut back, 0 bases at V and 2 bases at J, with 7 bases in the middle. CDR3 sequence: CASSYSGTNTGELFF. CDR3 nucleotide sequence: TGTGCCAGCAGTTACTCGGGGACTAACACCGGGGAGCTGTTTTTT.

The V gene is TRBV5-5, the J gene TRBJ2-7; perhaps TRBD2 as D (6 bases). CDR1 is SGHKS and CDR2 is YYEKEE in the germline V gene (reference sequence). V shed 2 bases and J shed 3 bases, with 9 bases lying between them. CDR3 length equals 13 residues. The CDR3 region has the DNA TGTGCCAGCAGCTTCGGGAGCCACTACGAGCAGTACTTC. This codes for CASSFGSHYEQYF. Full variable domain (missing parts from reference TRBV5-5 and TRBJ2-7): DAGVTQSPTHLIKTRGQQVTLRCSPISGHKSVSWYQQVLGQGPQFIFQYYEKEERGRGNFPDRFSARQFPNYSSELNVNALLLGDSALYLCASSFGSHYEQYFGPGTRLTVT.

The sample holds one count of this clone. The genes are TRBV2 and TRBJ1-6; 9 nucleotides align to TRBD1. Per the germline V gene, CDR1 is SNHLY and CDR2 is FYNNEI. Trimming removed 1 base from V and 7 bases from J; junction bases left unmatched: 2. The CDR3 covers 15 residues. CDR3 nucleotide sequence: TGTGCCAGCAGTGAAGTCGGGACAGGGAATTCACCCCTCCACTTT. Translation gives CASSEVGTGNSPLHF.

The genes are TRBV2 and TRBJ2-2; tentative D call: TRBD1 (6 bases). This CDR3 spans 14 amino acids. Trimming left V 6 bases short and J 1 base short, with 9 bases between. The germline CDR1 and CDR2 sequences are SNHLY and FYNNEI. The CDR3 DNA reads TGTGCCAGCAGCCGGACAGAGAACACCGGGGAGCTGTTTTTT. Translated: CASSRTENTGELFF. Complete variable domain (other parts from reference TRBV2 and TRBJ2-2): EPEVTQTPSHQVTQMGQEVILRCVPISNHLYFYWYRQILGQKVEFLVSFYNNEISEKSEIFDDQFSVERPDGSNFTLKIRSTKLEDSAMYFCASSRTENTGELFFGEGSRLTVL.

The chain recombines TRBV14 with TRBJ2-1; D unclear. The CDR3 has 16 amino acids. The germline V gene has CDR1 SGHDN and CDR2 FVKESK. Trimming removed 0 bases at V and 0 bases at J, with 9 bases between. The CDR3 spells CASSQDEADSYNEQFF. CDR3 coding DNA: TGTGCCAGCAGCCAAGATGAGGCTGACTCCTACAATGAGCAGTTCTTC.

This chain uses TRBV12-3 or TRBV12-4 with TRBJ1-4, with D uncertain. The V end lost 1 base, the J end lost 14 bases, and 14 bases lay between the germline ends. This CDR3 has 13 residues. As DNA, the CDR3 is TGTGCCAGCAGTTTAGGGCTGGTCGCACGGCTGTTTTTT. This gives the protein CASSLGLVARLFF.

V is TRBV6-5 and J is TRBJ2-3, with unresolved D. The CDR3 consists of 14 residues. In germline, CDR1 is MNHEY, CDR2 SVGAGI. V gave up 7 bases and J gave up 2 bases, with 13 bases separating them. CDR3 loop: CASKVGGHTDTQYF. CDR3 DNA: TGTGCCAGCAAAGTGGGCGGCCACACAGATACGCAGTATTTT.

The count of this clone is one. This chain joins TRBV5-1 and TRBJ2-1, with TRBD2 matching 10 bases. The CDR3 runs to 15 residues. The ends lost 3 bases at V and 7 bases at J; junction bases unmatched: 7. Per germline, CDR1 SGHRS and CDR2 YFSETQ. The DNA of the CDR3 is TGCGCCAGCAGCTCACAAGCGGGGGGGCTTAATGAGCAGTTCTTC. This translates into CASSSQAGGLNEQFF.

This chain connects TRBV3-1 (or the pseudogene TRBV3-2) to TRBJ1-2; D uncertain. Trimming cost V 0 bases and J 2 bases, with 13 bases left between them. CDR3 length: 16 amino acids. In germline, CDR1 is LGHDT, CDR2 YNNKEL (reference sequence). As DNA, the CDR3 is TGTGCCAGCAGCCAAGAATGGTCGAACAAGAACTATGGCTACACCTTC. It codes for CASSQEWSNKNYGYTF.

CDR3 DNA: TGCGCCAGCAGCTTAGGGGGGCTCCACACAGATACGCAGTATTTT. Its protein product is CASSLGGLHTDTQYF. The rearrangement links TRBV5-1 to TRBJ2-3; either TRBD1 or TRBD2 may supply D (6 bases each). The CDR3 extends over 15 amino acids. The ends were cut back, 2 bases at V and 2 bases at J, with 12 bases in the middle. Germline V gene sequence: CDR1 SGHRS, CDR2 YFSETQ.

The DNA for the CDR3 is TGCGCCAGCCGAACCGGGACAGGGGTGGACTATGGCTACACCTTC. Protein product: CASRTGTGVDYGYTF. The genes are TRBV4-1 and TRBJ1-2, with 10 bases lining up with TRBD1. CDR3 size: 15 residues. Germline loops: CDR1 MGHRA, CDR2 YSYEKL. J gave up 3 bases and V 8 bases, and 9 bases lay outside the gene matches.

The chain couples TRBV7-8 to TRBJ2-2, with 8 positions matching TRBD2. The CDR3 loop spans 15 amino acids. Germline loops: CDR1 SGHVS, CDR2 FQNEAQ. Losses at the gene ends were 4 bases for V and 5 bases for J; bases not matched to a gene: 6. CDR3 in DNA: TGTGCCAGCAGCTCGTTAGCGGGATATACCGGGGAGCTGTTTTTT. As protein: CASSSLAGYTGELFF.

The rearrangement joins TRBV7-3 to TRBJ2-3; D is unresolved. This CDR3 region has 13 residues. Germline CDR1 is SGHTA and CDR2 is FQGTGA. V was cut by 0 bases and J by 6 bases, with 7 bases left in between. DNA of the CDR3: TGTGCCAGCAGCTTAACACTCCACGATACGCAGTATTTT. Translating it yields CASSLTLHDTQYF.

The chain couples TRBV6-6 to TRBJ1-2, with 10 positions matching TRBD1. Germline V gene data show CDR1 as MNHNY and CDR2 as SVGAGI (reference sequence). V was clipped by 5 bases and J by 2 bases; unmatched bases: 5. The CDR3 covers 15 residues. The CDR3 sequence is CASSTRDRGNYGYTF. The CDR3 DNA sequence: TGTGCCAGCAGTACCCGGGACAGGGGCAACTATGGCTACACCTTC.

The rearrangement uses TRBV6-5 and TRBJ1-6; a weak D match, TRBD1 (6 bases). The CDR3 consists of 14 residues. Germline V gene lookup returns CDR1 MNHEY and CDR2 SVGAGI. Trimming removed 0 bases from V and 8 bases from J, with 8 bases in between. The CDR3 sequence: CASSYSGGDSPLHF. The CDR3 region has the DNA TGTGCCAGCAGTTACTCAGGGGGAGATTCACCCCTCCACTTT.

The gene calls are TRBV28 and TRBJ2-7; 9 bases are shared with TRBD2. This CDR3 has 14 residues. Germline V gives CDR1 MDHEN, CDR2 SYDVKM. V lost 9 bases, J lost 0 bases, and 6 bases stayed unmatched. The CDR3 DNA reads TGTGCCAGTGTAGCGGGAGTCGTCTCCTACGAGCAGTACTTC. Its translation is CASVAGVVSYEQYF.

The chain combines TRBV18 with TRBJ1-6; D possibly corresponds to TRBD1 (6 bases). The CDR3 extends over 14 amino acids. Trimming took 4 bases from V and 10 from J, leaving 14 bases between them. The germline V gene has CDR1 KGHSH and CDR2 LQKENI. The DNA for the CDR3 is TGTGCCAGCTCACTGGGGGGGGGCGACTCACCCCTCCACTTT. This sequence encodes CASSLGGGDSPLHF.

This clone occurred once. J is TRBJ2-1 and V is TRBV6-5; 10 nucleotides match TRBD2. CDR1 and CDR2 from the germline V gene are MNHEY and SVGAGI. Unmatched junction bases numbered 7, after V lost 6 bases and J lost 5 bases. This CDR3 comprises 15 residues. The CDR3 DNA follows: TGTGCCAGCAGCCTGACTAGCGGGCGGAACAATGAGCAGTTCTTC. Amino acids: CASSLTSGRNNEQFF.

V usage is TRBV7-2 and J usage is TRBJ1-6; D is perhaps TRBD1 (5 bases). Germline V gene sequence: CDR1 SGHTA, CDR2 FQGNSA. CDR3 length: 18 residues. The V and J ends lost 5 bases and 0 bases respectively, with 17 bases between them. CDR3 protein: CASSRTGRLSSYNSPLHF. In DNA form, the CDR3 reads TGTGCCAGCAGCCGGACGGGACGCCTGAGCTCCTATAATTCACCCCTCCACTTT.

CDR3 DNA sequence: TGTGCCAGCAGTCCCCGACAGGGCACCGGGGAGCTGTTTTTT. It specifies CASSPRQGTGELFF. The chain joins TRBV27 to TRBJ2-2, with 7 bases aligning to TRBD1. V lost 5 bases and J lost 4; bases outside the gene matches: 4. This CDR3 spans 14 amino acids. Germline V gives CDR1 MNHEY, CDR2 SMNVEV (reference sequence).

The chain combines TRBV7-2 with TRBJ1-3; the D is unclear. The germline V and J ends were trimmed by 5 bases and 0 bases, with 5 bases remaining between them. The CDR3 length is 13 residues. From germline, CDR1 is SGHTA and CDR2 FQGNSA. The CDR3 spells CASSISSGNTIYF. In nucleotides, the CDR3 is TGTGCCAGCAGCATAAGCTCTGGAAACACCATATATTTT.

V and J are TRBV6-5 and TRBJ2-3; 10 nucleotides align to TRBD2. The CDR3 runs 16 residues. Germline loops: CDR1 MNHEY, CDR2 SVGAGI. V lost 2 bases, J lost 1 base, and 3 bases stayed unmatched. The CDR3 DNA reads as TGTGCCAGCAGTTACCCCGGACTAGCGGGCACAGATACGCAGTATTTT. Translating it yields CASSYPGLAGTDTQYF.

The sample holds one count of this clone. The gene calls are TRBV27 and TRBJ1-5; TRBD1 agrees at 9 bases. This CDR3 region has 13 residues. The V segment lost 6 bases and the J segment 6 bases; nucleotides outside the gene matches: 3. CDR1 is MNHEY, CDR2 SMNVEV, per germline (reference sequence). The CDR3, as DNA: TGTGCCAGCAGCTACAGGGGGCGTCAGCCCCAGCATTTT. Its protein is CASSYRGRQPQHF.

J is TRBJ1-2 and V is TRBV27, with D maybe TRBD1 (5 bases). V was cut by 6 bases and J by 6 bases, with 17 bases left in between. CDR3 length equals 14 residues. Germline V lookup: CDR1 MNHEY, CDR2 SMNVEV (reference sequence). The CDR3: CASSLREGRDGYTF. In DNA, the CDR3 is TGTGCCAGCAGCCTCAGGGAGGGGCGCGATGGCTACACCTTC.

V usage is TRBV6-2 or TRBV6-3 and J usage is TRBJ1-1; tentative D call: TRBD1 (6 bases). Looked up from germline, CDR1 is MNHEY and CDR2 is SVGEGT. This CDR3 has 20 amino acids. Trimming cost V 6 bases and J 0 bases, with 29 bases left between them. The CDR3 DNA follows: TGTGCCAGCAGCCTACTCGCTCCTAACCTGGGGGGACATATGAACACTGAAGCTTTCTTT. Protein: CASSLLAPNLGGHMNTEAFF.

The rearrangement links TRBV6-5 to TRBJ2-3; D gene ambiguous. V gave up 5 bases and J gave up 2 bases, with 11 bases separating them. Germline V gene sequence: CDR1 MNHEY, CDR2 SVGAGI. The CDR3 runs to 14 residues. The CDR3 spells CASSPGPHTDTQYF. DNA of the CDR3: TGTGCCAGCAGTCCCGGGCCCCACACAGATACGCAGTATTTT.

A remark on this clone: The junction departs from the called germline gene at one end, perhaps through a read error. Written as DNA, the CDR3 is TGTGCTAGCAGCTTGGGGGGGACAGGGGACAACGAGCAGTACTTC. This translates into CASSLGGTGDNEQYF. V usage is TRBV7-7 and J usage is TRBJ2-7; 10 bases are shared with TRBD1. The CDR3 length is 15 residues. Germline CDR1 SSHAT, CDR2 FNYEAQ (reference sequence).

This chain joins TRBV28 and TRBJ1-2; D possibly corresponds to TRBD1 (5 bases). CDR3 length: 16 residues. V lost 3 bases and J lost 2, with 16 bases in between. CDR1 MDHEN and CDR2 SYDVKM come from the germline V gene. CDR3 residues: CASSLVRMRGNYGYTF. The CDR3 DNA reads TGTGCCAGCAGTTTGGTAAGGATGAGGGGCAACTATGGCTACACCTTC.

The rearrangement links TRBV6-4 to TRBJ1-2; 8 bases line up with TRBD1. J lost 6 bases, V lost 3 bases, and 6 bases had no gene match. CDR1 and CDR2 (germline): MRHNA, SNTAGT. There are 14 residues in the CDR3. The DNA of the CDR3 is TGTGCCAGCAGTGATTCGCAGGGGGCGGATGGCTACACCTTC. This encodes CASSDSQGADGYTF.

The chain carries TRBV5-8 and TRBJ1-1; D is unclear. The germline V and J ends were trimmed by 2 bases and 13 bases, with 12 bases remaining between them. Germline CDR1 is SGHTS and CDR2 is YDEGEE. There are 11 residues in the CDR3. The CDR3 is CASSFAGDGFF. In DNA form, the CDR3 reads TGTGCCAGCAGCTTCGCGGGAGATGGTTTCTTT.